This T cell receptor (beta chain) was observed in a study of blood T cell repertoires in COVID-19. Germline assignment: CDR1 LGHDT and CDR2 YNNKEL (reference sequence). Losses at the gene ends were 0 bases for V and 1 base for J; bases not matched to a gene: 7. CDR3 length equals 17 residues. The study counted Cohort 3 donors as recovered given two negative PCRs, clearance, or symptom resolution. Data came from immunoSEQ multiplex PCR; TCRdb stores just in-frame clones and leaves some out. The sample shows under 300,000 clones, roughly 91% of them seen only once. This receptor was obtained from a man aged 35-49 years who had recovered from COVID-19. The J gene is TRBJ2-5, the V gene TRBV3-1 (or the pseudogene TRBV3-2), with 8 nucleotides matching TRBD2. The source material was PBMCs or T cells enriched from blood (not recorded which). CDR3 sequence (DNA): TGTGCCAGCAGCCAAGATCGCCTAGCGGGCTTCCAAGAGACCCAGTACTTC. Its protein is CASSQDRLAGFQETQYF.